These T cell receptor beta chains were read from a single sample in a study of blood T cell repertoires in COVID-19. Assay: immunoSEQ multiplex PCR; the TCRdb copy retains only in-frame clones and omits some. The table lists hundreds of thousands of clones, roughly 88% of them singletons. What was sequenced was PBMCs or T cells enriched from blood (not recorded which). The receptors here all came from a woman younger than 35 who had been exposed to COVID-19. The CDR3 runs from the conserved cysteine through the conserved F or W. The order of the fields is J gene, V gene, D gene, clone size, CDR3 DNA, CDR3 protein. D genes are given only for firm matches. Clone size is not always given. Where it is, it says once, few, many or a class for expanded clones.

j_gene: TRBJ1-5
v_gene: TRBV28
d_gene: NA
abundance: NA
CDR3nt: TGTGCCAGCAGTTTAAAGGGTGGGGGGGTCAACCAGCCCCAGCATTTT
CDR3aa: CASSLKGGGVNQPQHF

j_gene: TRBJ1-2
v_gene: TRBV29-1
d_gene: NA
abundance: NA
CDR3nt: TGCAGCGTTGATTATCCCAGAGGCTATGGCTACACCTTC
CDR3aa: CSVDYPRGYGYTF

j_gene: TRBJ2-7
v_gene: TRBV10-2
d_gene: NA
abundance: NA
CDR3nt: TGCGCCAGCAGTGGGGGACAATACGAGCAGTACTTC
CDR3aa: CASSGGQYEQYF

j_gene: TRBJ2-1
v_gene: TRBV14
d_gene: TRBD2
abundance: NA
CDR3nt: TGTGCCAGCAGCCACGTAGAAGGGACTAGAAGTCGCAATGAGCAGTTCTTC
CDR3aa: CASSHVEGTRSRNEQFF

j_gene: TRBJ1-2
v_gene: TRBV5-1
d_gene: TRBD1
abundance: NA
CDR3nt: TGCGCCAGCAGCTCGGAGGGACAGCTGAACTATGGCTACACCTTC
CDR3aa: CASSSEGQLNYGYTF

j_gene: TRBJ2-7
v_gene: TRBV9
d_gene: TRBD1
abundance: NA
CDR3nt: TGTGCCAGCAGCGTGGGGACAGGGGTCGGATACGAGCAGTACTTC
CDR3aa: CASSVGTGVGYEQYF

j_gene: TRBJ2-3
v_gene: TRBV6-5
d_gene: TRBD2
abundance: NA
CDR3nt: TGTGCCAGCAGTCATATAGCGGGGGGCACAGATACGCAGTATTTT
CDR3aa: CASSHIAGGTDTQYF

j_gene: TRBJ2-1
v_gene: TRBV6-1
d_gene: TRBD2
abundance: NA
CDR3nt: TGTGCCAGCAGTGAAGGGATAGCGGGGGGGCATGAGCAGTTCTTC
CDR3aa: CASSEGIAGGHEQFF

j_gene: TRBJ1-1
v_gene: TRBV28
d_gene: NA
abundance: NA
CDR3nt: TGTGCCAGCAGTTCCAGCGTAAGGGGTGAAGCTTTCTTT
CDR3aa: CASSSSVRGEAFF

j_gene: TRBJ2-3
v_gene: TRBV6-1
d_gene: TRBD2
abundance: NA
CDR3nt: TGTGCCAGCAGTGAAATAGCGGGAGGAGCAGATACGCAGTATTTT
CDR3aa: CASSEIAGGADTQYF

j_gene: TRBJ2-3
v_gene: TRBV2
d_gene: TRBD2
abundance: NA
CDR3nt: TGTGCCACCTCCGGGGGGGCAGATACGCAGTATTTT
CDR3aa: CATSGGADTQYF

j_gene: TRBJ1-6
v_gene: TRBV19
d_gene: NA
abundance: NA
CDR3nt: TGTGCCAGTAGTCACAGGGCTGCGCCCCTCCACTTT
CDR3aa: CASSHRAAPLHF

j_gene: TRBJ1-1
v_gene: TRBV29-1
d_gene: NA
abundance: NA
CDR3nt: TGCAGCGCCCTCGCCAGATACACTGAAGCTTTCTTT
CDR3aa: CSALARYTEAFF

j_gene: TRBJ2-5
v_gene: TRBV5-5
d_gene: TRBD1
abundance: NA
CDR3nt: TGTGCCAGCAGCCCCGGGACAGGGAGCCAATATACCCAGTACTTC
CDR3aa: CASSPGTGSQYTQYF

j_gene: TRBJ2-2
v_gene: TRBV4-3
d_gene: NA
abundance: NA
CDR3nt: TGCGCCAGCAGCCAAGAGGTGGTAGCGGCGAACACCGGGGAGCTGTTTTTT
CDR3aa: CASSQEVVAANTGELFF

j_gene: TRBJ2-5
v_gene: TRBV6-5
d_gene: NA
abundance: NA
CDR3nt: TGTGCCAGCAGTTACGACGAAAGCGGAAAGACCCAGTACTTC
CDR3aa: CASSYDESGKTQYF

j_gene: TRBJ2-1
v_gene: TRBV7-3
d_gene: TRBD2
abundance: NA
CDR3nt: TGTGCCAGCAGCACCACTAGCGGGGGTTACAATGAGCAGTTCTTC
CDR3aa: CASSTTSGGYNEQFF

j_gene: TRBJ1-1
v_gene: TRBV29-1
d_gene: NA
abundance: once
CDR3nt: TGCAGCGTTGAAGGGACAGTCGCAGCTTTCTTT
CDR3aa: CSVEGTVAAFF

j_gene: TRBJ1-6
v_gene: TRBV5-1
d_gene: TRBD1
abundance: NA
CDR3nt: TGCGCCAGCAGCTTGGGGGGGACAGCTGTAAATTCACCCCTCCACTTT
CDR3aa: CASSLGGTAVNSPLHF

j_gene: TRBJ2-3
v_gene: TRBV5-5
d_gene: NA
abundance: NA
CDR3nt: TGTGCCAGCAGCGTCCTGGCGGGTACTAGCACAGATACGCAGTATTTT
CDR3aa: CASSVLAGTSTDTQYF

j_gene: TRBJ1-1
v_gene: TRBV19
d_gene: NA
abundance: NA
CDR3nt: TGTGCCAGTAGTATTACAGGCCCGAACACTGAAGCTTTCTTT
CDR3aa: CASSITGPNTEAFF

j_gene: TRBJ2-7
v_gene: TRBV10-3
d_gene: NA
abundance: NA
CDR3nt: TGTGCCATCAGTGCAGGCCTGAGCTCCTACGAGCAGTACTTC
CDR3aa: CAISAGLSSYEQYF

j_gene: TRBJ2-7
v_gene: TRBV6-5
d_gene: TRBD2
abundance: NA
CDR3nt: TGTGCCAGCAGCATAGCGGGCCGACTCGGCGAGCAGTACTTC
CDR3aa: CASSIAGRLGEQYF